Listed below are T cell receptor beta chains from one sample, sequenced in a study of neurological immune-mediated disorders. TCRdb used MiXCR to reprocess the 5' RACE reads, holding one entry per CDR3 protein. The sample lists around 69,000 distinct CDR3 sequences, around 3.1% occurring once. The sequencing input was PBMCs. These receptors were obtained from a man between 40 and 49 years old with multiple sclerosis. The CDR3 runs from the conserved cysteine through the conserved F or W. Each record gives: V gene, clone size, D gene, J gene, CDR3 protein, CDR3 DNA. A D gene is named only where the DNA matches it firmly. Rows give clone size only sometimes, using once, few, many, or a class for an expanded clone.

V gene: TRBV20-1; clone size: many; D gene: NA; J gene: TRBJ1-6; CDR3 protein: CSARDPQGELHF; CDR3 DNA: TGCAGTGCTAGAGATCCACAGGGAGAGCTCCACTTT
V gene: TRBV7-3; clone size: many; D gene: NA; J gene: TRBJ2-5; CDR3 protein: CASSRGHQETQYF; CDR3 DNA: TGTGCCAGCAGCCGGGGGCACCAAGAGACCCAGTACTTC
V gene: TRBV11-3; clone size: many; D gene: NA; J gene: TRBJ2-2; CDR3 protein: CASSLDRGGELFF; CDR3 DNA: TGTGCCAGCAGCTTAGATCGGGGCGGGGAGCTGTTTTTT
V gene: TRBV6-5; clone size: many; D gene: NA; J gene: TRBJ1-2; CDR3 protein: CASSPNRDIALFYGYTF; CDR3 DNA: TGTGCCAGCAGCCCTAACCGGGACATCGCGCTCTTCTATGGCTACACCTTC
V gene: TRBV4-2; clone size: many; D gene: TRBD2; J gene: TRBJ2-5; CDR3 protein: CASSQEKVAGSRETQYF; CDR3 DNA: TGTGCCAGCAGCCAAGAAAAGGTAGCGGGGAGCAGAGAGACCCAGTACTTC
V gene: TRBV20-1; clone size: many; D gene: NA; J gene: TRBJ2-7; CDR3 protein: CSARKVEAATYEQYF; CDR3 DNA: TGCAGTGCTAGAAAGGTGGAAGCGGCAACCTACGAGCAGTACTTC
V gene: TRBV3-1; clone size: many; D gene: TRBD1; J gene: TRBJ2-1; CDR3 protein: CASSLYDRGLDNEQFF; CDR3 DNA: TGTGCCAGCAGCCTATACGACAGGGGTCTGGACAATGAGCAGTTCTTC
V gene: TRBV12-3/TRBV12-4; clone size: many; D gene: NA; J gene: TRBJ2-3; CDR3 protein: CASSLLATQYF; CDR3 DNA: TGTGCCAGCAGTTTACTAGCTACGCAGTATTTT
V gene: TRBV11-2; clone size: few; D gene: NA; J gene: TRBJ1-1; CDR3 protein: CASSPRIEAFF; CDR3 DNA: TGTGCCAGCAGCCCCCGGATTGAAGCTTTCTTT
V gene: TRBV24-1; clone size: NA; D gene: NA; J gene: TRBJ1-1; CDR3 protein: CAVGRWVKLNTEAFF; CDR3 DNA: TGTGCCGTAGGGAGGTGGGTAAAACTTAACACTGAAGCTTTCTTT
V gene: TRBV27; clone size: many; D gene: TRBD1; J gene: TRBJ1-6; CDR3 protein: CASSHPGGLDSPLHF; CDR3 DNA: TGTGCCAGCAGTCACCCAGGGGGTTTGGATTCACCCCTCCACTTT
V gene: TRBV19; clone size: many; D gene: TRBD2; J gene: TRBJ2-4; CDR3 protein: CASRGGAKNIQYF; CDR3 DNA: TGTGCCAGTAGGGGGGGGGCCAAAAACATTCAGTACTTC
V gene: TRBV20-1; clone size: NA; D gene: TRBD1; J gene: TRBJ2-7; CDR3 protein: CSARDSRGQCEQYF; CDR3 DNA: TGCAGTGCTAGAGATTCCAGGGGGCAGTGCGAGCAGTACTTC
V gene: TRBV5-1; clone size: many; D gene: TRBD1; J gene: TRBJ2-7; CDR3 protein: CASSPGTARSEQYF; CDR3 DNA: TGCGCCAGCAGCCCGGGGACAGCGAGGTCCGAGCAGTACTTC
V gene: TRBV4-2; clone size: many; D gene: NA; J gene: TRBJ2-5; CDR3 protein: CASSQGGTEETQYF; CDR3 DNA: TGTGCCAGCAGCCAAGGGGGGACTGAAGAGACCCAGTACTTC
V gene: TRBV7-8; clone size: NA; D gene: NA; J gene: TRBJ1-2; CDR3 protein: CASSLYDSGLNYGYTF; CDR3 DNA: TGTGCCAGCAGCTTATATGACTCGGGACTCAACTATGGCTACACCTTC
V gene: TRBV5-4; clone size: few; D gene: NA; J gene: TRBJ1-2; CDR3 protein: CASSLAEGLGGYGYTF; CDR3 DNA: TGTGCCAGCAGCTTAGCAGAAGGCCTGGGAGGCTATGGCTACACCTTC
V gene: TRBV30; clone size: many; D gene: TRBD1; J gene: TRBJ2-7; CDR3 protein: CAWSAGGPYEQYF; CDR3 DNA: TGTGCCTGGAGTGCAGGGGGCCCCTACGAGCAGTACTTC
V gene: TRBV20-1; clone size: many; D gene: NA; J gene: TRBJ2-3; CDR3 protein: CSAGASDATDTQYF; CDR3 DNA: TGCAGTGCGGGGGCTAGCGACGCCACAGATACGCAGTATTTT
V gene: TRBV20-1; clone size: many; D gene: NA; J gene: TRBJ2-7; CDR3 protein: CSAYIGGGFNEQYF; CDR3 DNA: TGCAGTGCGTATATAGGAGGGGGGTTCAACGAGCAGTACTTC
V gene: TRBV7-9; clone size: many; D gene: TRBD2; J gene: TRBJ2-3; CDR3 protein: CASSLAHLAALSTDTQYF; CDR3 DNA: TGTGCCAGCAGCTTAGCCCACCTAGCGGCGCTTAGCACAGATACGCAGTATTTT
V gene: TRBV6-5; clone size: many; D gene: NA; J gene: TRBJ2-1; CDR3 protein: CASSYSALLDEQFF; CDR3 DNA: TGTGCCAGCAGTTACTCTGCTCTGCTGGATGAGCAGTTCTTC